This is a list of T cell receptor beta chains from one sample in a study of blood T cell repertoires in COVID-19. Profiling relied on immunoSEQ multiplex PCR, and the TCRdb table lists in-frame clones only, not all of them. The sample lists under 250,000 clones, about 83% occurring once. Sequencing was performed on PBMCs or T cells enriched from blood (not recorded which). The receptors were gathered from a woman aged 40 to 50 who had been exposed to COVID-19. Both conserved end residues are part of each CDR3. Each record gives: CDR3 DNA, CDR3 protein, V gene, clone size, D gene, J gene. D genes are given only for firm matches. Some rows have no size entry. The others give once, few or many, or a class for an expanded clone.

DNA: TGCGCCAGCAGCTTGGCCCCTAGCGGGCTGAACACCGGGGAGCTGTTTTTT
CDR3: CASSLAPSGLNTGELFF
V: TRBV5-1
size: -
D: TRBD2
J: TRBJ2-2

DNA: TGTGCCAGCAGCTTGGCGGGGGACGGCTCTGGAAACACCATATATTTT
CDR3: CASSLAGDGSGNTIYF
V: TRBV5-8
size: -
D: -
J: TRBJ1-3

DNA: TGTGCCAGCAGTGAGGCAGCGCGCAATCAGCCCCAGCATTTT
CDR3: CASSEAARNQPQHF
V: TRBV6-1
size: -
D: -
J: TRBJ1-5

DNA: TGTGCCTGGAGTCGACAGAGCAATCAGCCCCAGCATTTT
CDR3: CAWSRQSNQPQHF
V: TRBV30
size: -
D: -
J: TRBJ1-5

DNA: TGTGCCAGCAGCCAAGATGCTAGCTGGGGCAAAAACATTCAGTACTTC
CDR3: CASSQDASWGKNIQYF
V: TRBV3-1/TRBV3-2
size: -
D: -
J: TRBJ2-4

DNA: TGTGCCAGCAGCCTCCGGGGGGGAAAAGAAAAACTGTTTTTT
CDR3: CASSLRGGKEKLFF
V: TRBV3-1/TRBV3-2
size: -
D: -
J: TRBJ1-4

DNA: TGTGCCAGCAGTAGTACGGGCGGGGAAGGAGATACGCAGTATTTT
CDR3: CASSSTGGEGDTQYF
V: TRBV28
size: -
D: -
J: TRBJ2-3

DNA: TGTGCCAGCGGCCCCGGACAGGGCTACGAGCAGTACTTC
CDR3: CASGPGQGYEQYF
V: TRBV12-3/TRBV12-4
size: -
D: TRBD1
J: TRBJ2-7

DNA: TGTGCCAGCAGCTTGGGACAGTTGAACTATGGCTACACCTTC
CDR3: CASSLGQLNYGYTF
V: TRBV5-5
size: once
D: -
J: TRBJ1-2

DNA: TGTGCCAGCAGCCCTCGAAAGGGGGATGAGCAGTTCTTC
CDR3: CASSPRKGDEQFF
V: TRBV4-2
size: once
D: -
J: TRBJ2-1

DNA: TGTGCCAGCAGTGTGCAGGCTGTCTATGGCTACACCTTC
CDR3: CASSVQAVYGYTF
V: TRBV2
size: -
D: -
J: TRBJ1-2

DNA: TGCGCCAGCAGCCAAGAGGCAGCGGGGGGGGGTTACGGGCAGTTCTTC
CDR3: CASSQEAAGGGYGQFF
V: TRBV4-1
size: -
D: TRBD2
J: TRBJ2-1

DNA: TGTGCCATCAGTGAGGGGGAGGGGCAGGTGTATGGCTACACCTTC
CDR3: CAISEGEGQVYGYTF
V: TRBV10-3
size: -
D: -
J: TRBJ1-2

DNA: TGTGCCAGCAGTGTTAGCACGGGAGGTAGCAATCAGCCCCAGCATTTT
CDR3: CASSVSTGGSNQPQHF
V: TRBV28
size: -
D: -
J: TRBJ1-5

DNA: TGTGCCAGCAGTGGGACAGGGGGCCGAGCTTTCTTT
CDR3: CASSGTGGRAFF
V: TRBV2
size: -
D: TRBD1
J: TRBJ1-1

DNA: TGCAGCGTCAAAAGGGGACATTTTGGCGAGCAGTACTTC
CDR3: CSVKRGHFGEQYF
V: TRBV29-1
size: -
D: -
J: TRBJ2-7

DNA: TGTGCCAGTAGTATAGTTGGGACAGGGAGGACTCAGCCCCAGCATTTT
CDR3: CASSIVGTGRTQPQHF
V: TRBV19
size: -
D: TRBD1
J: TRBJ1-5

DNA: TGTGCCAGCAGCTTGGTGGGGCCAGCCTACGAGCAGTACTTC
CDR3: CASSLVGPAYEQYF
V: TRBV11-2
size: -
D: -
J: TRBJ2-7

DNA: TGTGCCAGCAGTTCCCTACAGGGGGCCGAGCAGTACTTC
CDR3: CASSSLQGAEQYF
V: TRBV6-5
size: -
D: TRBD1
J: TRBJ2-7

DNA: TGTGCCAGCAGCCCTCCTCGGAACTATGGCTACACCTTC
CDR3: CASSPPRNYGYTF
V: TRBV11-2
size: -
D: -
J: TRBJ1-2

DNA: TGTGCCAGCAGCCTTTTGTCGGGACACCAGAACACTGAAGCTTTCTTT
CDR3: CASSLLSGHQNTEAFF
V: TRBV7-2
size: once
D: -
J: TRBJ1-1

DNA: TGCGCCAGCAGCTTGAGGACAGGGAGCAATCAGCCCCAGCATTTT
CDR3: CASSLRTGSNQPQHF
V: TRBV5-1
size: -
D: TRBD1
J: TRBJ1-5

DNA: TGTGCCAGCAGTGGGACAGGGGTTCAGCCCCAGCATTTT
CDR3: CASSGTGVQPQHF
V: TRBV6-2/TRBV6-3
size: once
D: TRBD1
J: TRBJ1-5

DNA: TGTGCCAGCAGCTTAGCTGGACAGCCGGCGGCCTACGAGCAGTACTTC
CDR3: CASSLAGQPAAYEQYF
V: TRBV7-9
size: -
D: -
J: TRBJ2-7

DNA: TGTGCCAGCAGTGAACAGGGTCCCTGGGCCAATGAGCAGTTCTTC
CDR3: CASSEQGPWANEQFF
V: TRBV6-1
size: few
D: -
J: TRBJ2-1

DNA: TGCGCCAGCAGCTTGGAGGCCAACAGCCAAGAGACCCAGTACTTC
CDR3: CASSLEANSQETQYF
V: TRBV5-1
size: -
D: -
J: TRBJ2-5

DNA: TGCAGCGTTGAAGATCGGGGACAGGGGGCAGGGTACACTGAAGCTTTCTTT
CDR3: CSVEDRGQGAGYTEAFF
V: TRBV29-1
size: -
D: TRBD1
J: TRBJ1-1

DNA: TGTGCCAGCACAACAGGGGGCGCTTCGAACTATGGCTACACCTTC
CDR3: CASTTGGASNYGYTF
V: TRBV2
size: few
D: TRBD1
J: TRBJ1-2

DNA: TGTGCCAGCAGCTTGGCAGGGGGTCCCCTCCACTTT
CDR3: CASSLAGGPLHF
V: TRBV5-4
size: -
D: TRBD1
J: TRBJ1-6

DNA: TGTGCCAGCAGCTCCCAAGGGGGCAATAGCAATCAGCCCCAGCATTTT
CDR3: CASSSQGGNSNQPQHF
V: TRBV7-2
size: -
D: TRBD1
J: TRBJ1-5

DNA: TGTGCCAGTAGCCGTGACAGGGAAACCTACGAGCAGTACTTC
CDR3: CASSRDRETYEQYF
V: TRBV19
size: -
D: TRBD1
J: TRBJ2-7

DNA: TGCGCCAGCAGTCAACCCCGGACAGGGAGCACAGATACGCAGTATTTT
CDR3: CASSQPRTGSTDTQYF
V: TRBV23-1
size: -
D: TRBD1
J: TRBJ2-3